This T cell receptor beta chain was documented in a study of OX40 agonist ivuxolimab in advanced cancers. As for the study in general: Patients achieving partial responses numbered three: one hepatocellular carcinoma case and two cutaneous melanoma cases.

Comment on this clone: Its antigen is unknown.

This CDR3 contains 15 residues. V lost 2 bases to trimming and J lost 8 bases, with 18 bases between them. CDR1 is MNHNY, CDR2 SVGAGI, per germline (reference sequence). Profiled with immunoSEQ multiplex PCR; TCRdb holds only in-frame clones, not every one. The sample records around 62,000 clones, about 89% being singletons. Study-wide findings and caveats: The authors also found low normalized T-cell clonal expansion in some nonresponders. Relative to CD4+ cells, CD8+ T cells on average had more expanded clones.

Specimen: CD4+ or CD8+ T cells sorted from blood, collected in a trial of the OX40 agonist ivuxolimab. The clonotype comes from an adult with an advanced solid tumor such as melanoma, head and neck, liver or kidney cancer. The chain uses TRBV6-6 and TRBJ1-2; D perhaps matches TRBD1 (5 bases). The DNA of the CDR3 is TGTGCCAGCAGTTACCCCGGACGAATTTGGGACGGCTACACCTTC. Translating it yields CASSYPGRIWDGYTF.